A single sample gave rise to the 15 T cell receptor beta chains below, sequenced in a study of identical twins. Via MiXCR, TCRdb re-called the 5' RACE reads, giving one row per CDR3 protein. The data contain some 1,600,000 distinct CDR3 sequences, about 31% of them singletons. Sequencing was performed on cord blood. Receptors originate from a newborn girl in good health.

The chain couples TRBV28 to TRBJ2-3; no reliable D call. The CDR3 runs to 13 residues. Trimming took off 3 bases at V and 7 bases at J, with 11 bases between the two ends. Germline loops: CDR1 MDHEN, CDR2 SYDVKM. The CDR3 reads CASSFSMSNTQYF. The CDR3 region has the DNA TGTGCCAGCAGTTTTTCGATGAGCAATACGCAGTATTTT.

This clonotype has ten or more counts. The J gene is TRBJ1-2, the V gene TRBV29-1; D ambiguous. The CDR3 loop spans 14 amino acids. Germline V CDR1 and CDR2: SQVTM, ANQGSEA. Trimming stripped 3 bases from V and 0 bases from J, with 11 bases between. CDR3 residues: CSVEAQLANYGYTF. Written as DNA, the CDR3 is TGCAGCGTTGAGGCCCAGTTAGCTAACTATGGCTACACCTTC.

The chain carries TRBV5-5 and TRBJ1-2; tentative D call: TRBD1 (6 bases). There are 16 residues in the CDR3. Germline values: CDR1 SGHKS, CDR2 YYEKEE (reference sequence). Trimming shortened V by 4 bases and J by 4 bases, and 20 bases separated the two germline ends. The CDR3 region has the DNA TGTGCCAGCAGCCCGCGGGACATTGGATTGGTCTATGGCTACACCTTC. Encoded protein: CASSPRDIGLVYGYTF.

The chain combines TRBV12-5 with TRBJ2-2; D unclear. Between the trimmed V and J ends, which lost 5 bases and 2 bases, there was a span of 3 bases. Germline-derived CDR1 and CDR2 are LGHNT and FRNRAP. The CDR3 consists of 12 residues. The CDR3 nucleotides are TGTGCTAGTGGTCACAACACCGGGGAGCTGTTTTTT. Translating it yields CASGHNTGELFF.

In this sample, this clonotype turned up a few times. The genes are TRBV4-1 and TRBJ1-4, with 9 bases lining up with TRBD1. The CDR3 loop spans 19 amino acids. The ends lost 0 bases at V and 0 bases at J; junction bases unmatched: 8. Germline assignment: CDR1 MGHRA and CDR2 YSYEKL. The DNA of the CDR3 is TGCGCCAGCAGCCAAGATAAGGGGACAGGGCAACCAACTAATGAAAAACTGTTTTTT. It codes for CASSQDKGTGQPTNEKLFF.

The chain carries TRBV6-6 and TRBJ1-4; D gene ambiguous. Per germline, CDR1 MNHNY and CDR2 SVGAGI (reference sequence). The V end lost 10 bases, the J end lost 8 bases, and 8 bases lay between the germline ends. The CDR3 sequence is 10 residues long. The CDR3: CATRLEKLFF. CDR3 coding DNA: TGTGCCACCAGACTCGAAAAACTGTTTTTT.

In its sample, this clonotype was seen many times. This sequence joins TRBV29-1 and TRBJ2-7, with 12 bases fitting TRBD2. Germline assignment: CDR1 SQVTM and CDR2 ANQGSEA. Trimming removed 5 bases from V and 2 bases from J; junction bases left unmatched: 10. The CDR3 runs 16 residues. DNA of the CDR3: TGCAGCGTTTTCTCTAGCGGGAGGGAAGGAACCTACGAGCAGTACTTC. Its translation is CSVFSSGREGTYEQYF.

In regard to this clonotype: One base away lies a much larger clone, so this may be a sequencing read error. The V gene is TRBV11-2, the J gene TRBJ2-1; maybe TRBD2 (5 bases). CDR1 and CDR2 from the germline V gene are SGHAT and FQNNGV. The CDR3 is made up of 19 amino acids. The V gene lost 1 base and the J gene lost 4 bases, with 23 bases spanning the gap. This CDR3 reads CASSLGRPSRFRRYNEQFF. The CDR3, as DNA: TGTGCCAGCAGCTTAGGAAGGCCATCGCGGTTCCGGAGGTACAATGAGCAGTTCTTC. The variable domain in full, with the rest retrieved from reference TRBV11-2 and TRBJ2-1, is EAGVAQSPRYKIIEKRQSVAFWCNPISGHATLYWYQQILGQGPKLLIQFQNNGVVDDSQLPKDRFSAERLKGVDSTLKIQPAKLEDSAVYLCASSLGRPSRFRRYNEQFFGPGTRLTVL.

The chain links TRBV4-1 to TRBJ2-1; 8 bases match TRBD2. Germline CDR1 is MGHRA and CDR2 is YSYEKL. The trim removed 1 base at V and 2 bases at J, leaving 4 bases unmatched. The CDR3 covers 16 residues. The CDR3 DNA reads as TGCGCCAGCAGCCAAGTCATAGCGGGACCCTACAATGAGCAGTTCTTC. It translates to CASSQVIAGPYNEQFF.

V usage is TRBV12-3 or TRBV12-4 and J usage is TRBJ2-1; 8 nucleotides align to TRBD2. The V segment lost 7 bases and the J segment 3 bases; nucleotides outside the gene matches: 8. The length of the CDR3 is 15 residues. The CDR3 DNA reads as TGTGCCAGCAAAACCGGGAGGGGAGGCTACAATGAGCAGTTCTTC. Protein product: CASKTGRGGYNEQFF.

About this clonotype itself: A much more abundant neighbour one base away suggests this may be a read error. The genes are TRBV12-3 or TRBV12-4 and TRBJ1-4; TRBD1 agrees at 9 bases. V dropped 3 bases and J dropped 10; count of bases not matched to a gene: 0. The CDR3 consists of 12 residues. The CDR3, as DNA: TGTGCCAGCAGTTTGGGACAGGGAAAACTGTTTTTT. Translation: CASSLGQGKLFF.

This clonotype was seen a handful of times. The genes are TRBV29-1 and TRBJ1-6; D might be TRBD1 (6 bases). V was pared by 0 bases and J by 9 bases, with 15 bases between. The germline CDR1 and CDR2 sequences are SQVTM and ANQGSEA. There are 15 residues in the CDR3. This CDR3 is CSVEEDSGGVSPLHF. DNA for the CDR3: TGCAGCGTTGAAGAGGACAGTGGCGGGGTTTCACCCCTCCACTTT. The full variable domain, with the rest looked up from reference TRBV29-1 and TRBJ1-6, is SAVISQKPSRDICQRGTSLTIQCQVDSQVTMMFWYRQQPGQSLTLIATANQGSEATYESGFVIDKFPISRPNLTFSTLTVSNMSPEDSSIYLCSVEEDSGGVSPLHFGNGTRLTVT.

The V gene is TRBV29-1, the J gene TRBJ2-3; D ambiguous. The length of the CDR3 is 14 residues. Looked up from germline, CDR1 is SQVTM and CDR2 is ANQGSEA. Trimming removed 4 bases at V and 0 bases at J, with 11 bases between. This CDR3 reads CSVVRLGSTDTQYF. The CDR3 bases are TGCAGCGTTGTGCGGCTGGGTAGCACAGATACGCAGTATTTT.

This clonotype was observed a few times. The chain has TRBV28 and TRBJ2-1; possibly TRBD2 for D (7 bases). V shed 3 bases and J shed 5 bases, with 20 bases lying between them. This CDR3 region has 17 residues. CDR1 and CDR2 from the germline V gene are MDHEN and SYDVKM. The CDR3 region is CASSFPVVRGANNEQFF. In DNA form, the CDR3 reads TGTGCCAGCAGTTTTCCGGTAGTCCGGGGGGCCAACAATGAGCAGTTCTTC.

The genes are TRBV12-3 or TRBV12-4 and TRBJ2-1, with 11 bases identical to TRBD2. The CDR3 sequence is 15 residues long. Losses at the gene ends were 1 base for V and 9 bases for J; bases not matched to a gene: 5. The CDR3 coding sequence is TGTGCCAGCAGTTTAGTGATTAGCGGGGGGGGTGAGCAGTTCTTC. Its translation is CASSLVISGGGEQFF.